Here is one T cell receptor (beta chain) with its context. CDR1 and CDR2 from the germline V gene are MNHEY and SMNVEV (reference sequence). This CDR3 is built from 14 residues. V shed 5 bases, J shed 8 bases, and the junction held 8 bases outside the gene matches. This entry belongs to a study of blood T cell repertoires in COVID-19. The wider study: T cells, B-cell-depleted T cells, or PBMCs supplied cDNA or gDNA.

In the original analysis: Reference gene primer amplification gave estimated nucleated cell counts. Produced via immunoSEQ multiplex PCR; TCRdb's table is partial and in-frame only. V and J calls and clone size are given by that table; D and trimming were obtained from the DNA. The profile shows some 270,000 clones, roughly 90% of them singletons. Two negative PCRs, clearance, or symptom resolution had been documented for recovered Cohort 3 donors. The sequence derives from a woman between 40 and 55 years old who had recovered from COVID-19. Specimen: PBMCs or T cells enriched from blood (not recorded which). The chain employs TRBV27 and TRBJ1-2; 10 bases agree with TRBD1. The CDR3 DNA sequence: TGTGCCAGCAGTCCGACAGGGGGCCGGGGAGGCTACACCTTC. Encoded protein: CASSPTGGRGGYTF.